This TCR beta chain is drawn from a study of T cell responses to AZD1222 COVID-19 vaccine. Study-wide results and limits: It should be noted that donors were predominantly white British and more often female, and clonal diversity was possibly underestimated. Recipients of AZD1222 seropositive at baseline numbered only 5 to 7.

Profiled with immunoSEQ multiplex PCR; TCRdb holds only in-frame clones, not every one. The table has about 130,000 clones, about 85% seen once. A single count supports this clone. No antigen is known for it. The V gene's germline CDR1 is SGHRS and CDR2 YFSETQ. CDR3 length: 14 residues. Deletions cut 5 bases from V and 0 bases from J, with 9 bases between. The rearrangement links TRBV5-1 to TRBJ1-3, with unresolved D. The receptor comes from an adult in good health. The material was peripheral blood, obtained on day 0 of AZD1222 vaccination. DNA for the CDR3: TGCGCCAGCAGTACCATAGACTCTGGAAACACCATATATTTT. This codes for CASSTIDSGNTIYF.